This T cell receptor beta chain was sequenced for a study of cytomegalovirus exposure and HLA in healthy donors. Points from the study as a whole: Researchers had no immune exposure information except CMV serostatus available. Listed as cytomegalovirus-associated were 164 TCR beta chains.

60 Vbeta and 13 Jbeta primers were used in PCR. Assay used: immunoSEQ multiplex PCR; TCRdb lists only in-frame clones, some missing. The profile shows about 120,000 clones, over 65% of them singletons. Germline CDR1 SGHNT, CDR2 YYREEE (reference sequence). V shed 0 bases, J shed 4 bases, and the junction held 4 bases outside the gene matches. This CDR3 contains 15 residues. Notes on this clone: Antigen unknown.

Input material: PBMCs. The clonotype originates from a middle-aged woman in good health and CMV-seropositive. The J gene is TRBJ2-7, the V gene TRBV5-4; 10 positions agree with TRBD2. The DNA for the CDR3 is TGTGCCAGCAGCTTGGAGGCTAGCGGGGGATACGAGCAGTACTTC. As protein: CASSLEASGGYEQYF. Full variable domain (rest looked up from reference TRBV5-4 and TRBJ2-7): ETGVTQSPTHLIKTRGQQVTLRCSSQSGHNTVSWYQQALGQGPQFIFQYYREEENGRGNFPPRFSGLQFPNYSSELNVNALELDDSALYLCASSLEASGGYEQYFGPGTRLTVT.